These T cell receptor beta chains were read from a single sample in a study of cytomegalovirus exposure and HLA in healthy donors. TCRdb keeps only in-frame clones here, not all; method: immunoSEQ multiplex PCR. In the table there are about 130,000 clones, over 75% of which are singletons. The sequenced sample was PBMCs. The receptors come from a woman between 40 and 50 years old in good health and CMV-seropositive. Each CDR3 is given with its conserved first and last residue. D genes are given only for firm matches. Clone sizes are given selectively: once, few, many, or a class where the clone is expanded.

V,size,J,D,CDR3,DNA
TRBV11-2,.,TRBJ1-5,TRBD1,CASSLGQGNQPQHF,TGTGCCAGCAGCTTGGGACAGGGAAATCAGCCCCAGCATTTT
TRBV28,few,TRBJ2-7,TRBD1,CASSLSGTGNYEQYF,TGTGCCAGCAGTTTATCCGGGACAGGGAACTACGAGCAGTACTTC
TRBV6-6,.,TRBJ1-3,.,CASSQGFNSGNTIYF,TGTGCCAGCAGTCAGGGGTTCAACTCTGGAAACACCATATATTTT
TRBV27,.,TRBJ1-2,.,CASSLSTASVSYGYTF,TGTGCCAGCAGTTTATCAACAGCCTCGGTGAGCTATGGCTACACCTTC
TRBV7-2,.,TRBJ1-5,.,CASSLGSTSDHQPQHF,TGTGCCAGCAGCTTAGGGTCGACCAGCGACCATCAGCCCCAGCATTTT
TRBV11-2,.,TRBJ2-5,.,CASSQFRLQEDQYF,TGTGCCAGCAGCCAATTTCGCCTTCAAGAGGACCAGTACTTC
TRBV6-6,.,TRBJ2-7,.,CASFFGGASNGEQYF,TGTGCCAGCTTCTTTGGGGGCGCTTCGAACGGCGAGCAGTACTTC
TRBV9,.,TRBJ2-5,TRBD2,CASSVASGGYETQYF,TGTGCCAGCAGCGTAGCTAGCGGGGGGTACGAGACCCAGTACTTC
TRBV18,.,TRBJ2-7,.,CASSPLEKFSEQYF,TGTGCCAGCTCACCACTCGAGAAGTTTTCCGAGCAGTACTTC
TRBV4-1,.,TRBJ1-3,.,CASSQVGDSGNTIYF,TGCGCCAGCAGCCAAGTCGGGGACTCTGGAAACACCATATATTTT
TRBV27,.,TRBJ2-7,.,CASSLSGQGGEDEQYF,TGTGCCAGCAGTTTATCGGGGCAGGGTGGAGAGGACGAGCAGTACTTC
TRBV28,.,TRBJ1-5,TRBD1,CASSPEGQGDQPQHF,TGTGCCAGCAGTCCCGAGGGACAGGGAGATCAGCCCCAGCATTTT
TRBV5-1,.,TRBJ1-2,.,CASSLGELRIANYGYTF,TGCGCCAGCAGTTTGGGGGAGTTGCGTATAGCTAACTATGGCTACACCTTC
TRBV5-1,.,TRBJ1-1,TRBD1,CASSLATGGLNTEAFF,TGCGCCAGCAGCTTGGCGACAGGGGGGTTAAACACTGAAGCTTTCTTT
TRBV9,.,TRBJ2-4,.,CASSPGGGNIQYF,TGTGCCAGCAGCCCCGGGGGAGGAAACATTCAGTACTTC
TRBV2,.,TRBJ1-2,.,CASSDQTQGNYGYTF,TGTGCCAGCAGTGACCAAACGCAGGGAAACTATGGCTACACCTTC
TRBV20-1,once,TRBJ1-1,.,CSASVDTEAFF,TGCAGTGCTAGCGTAGACACTGAAGCTTTCTTT
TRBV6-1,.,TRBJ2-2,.,CASSSVTGPGELFF,TGTGCCAGCAGTTCGGTTACAGGGCCCGGGGAGCTGTTTTTT
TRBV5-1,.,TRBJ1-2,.,CASSLAENYGYTF,TGCGCCAGCAGCTTGGCAGAAAACTATGGCTACACCTTC
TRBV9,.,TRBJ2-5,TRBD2,CASSVVSGAPPETQYF,TGTGCCAGCAGCGTAGTTAGCGGGGCCCCTCCAGAGACCCAGTACTTC
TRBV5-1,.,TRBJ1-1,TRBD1,CASSLAGTGAPGRAFF,TGCGCCAGCAGCTTGGCCGGGACAGGGGCTCCCGGGCGGGCTTTCTTT
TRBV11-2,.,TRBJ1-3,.,CASAGSGNTIYF,TGTGCTTCCGCAGGCTCTGGAAACACCATATATTTT
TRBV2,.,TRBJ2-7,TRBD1,CASSPGGRWDEQYF,TGTGCCAGCAGCCCAGGGGGCCGTTGGGACGAGCAGTACTTC
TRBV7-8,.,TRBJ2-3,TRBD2,CASSLGLAGVADTQYF,TGTGCCAGCAGCTTAGGACTAGCGGGAGTGGCAGATACGCAGTATTTT
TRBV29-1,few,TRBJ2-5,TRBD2,CSVSSGGPLGEETQYF,TGCAGCGTGTCTAGCGGGGGACCGCTAGGAGAAGAGACCCAGTACTTC
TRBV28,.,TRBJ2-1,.,CASFGNEQFF,TGTGCCAGCTTCGGGAATGAGCAGTTCTTC
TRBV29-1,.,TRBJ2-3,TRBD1,CSVEVRQGPTDTQYF,TGCAGCGTTGAAGTACGACAGGGGCCTACAGATACGCAGTATTTT
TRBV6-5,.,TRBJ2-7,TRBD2,CASSQGGSSYEQYF,TGTGCCAGCAGCCAAGGCGGGAGTTCCTACGAGCAGTACTTC
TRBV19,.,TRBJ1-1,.,CASSGGGRNTEAFF,TGTGCCAGTAGTGGGGGCGGCCGGAACACTGAAGCTTTCTTT
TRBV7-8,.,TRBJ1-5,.,CASTGTEGNQPQHF,TGTGCCAGTACAGGGACCGAAGGGAATCAGCCCCAGCATTTT
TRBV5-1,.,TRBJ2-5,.,CASSPRQGGGLRQETQYF,TGCGCCAGCAGCCCGAGACAGGGAGGCGGTTTACGGCAAGAGACCCAGTACTTC
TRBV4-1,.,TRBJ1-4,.,CASSQAGGGDNEKLFF,TGTGCCAGCAGCCAAGCTGGGGGCGGCGATAATGAAAAACTGTTTTTT
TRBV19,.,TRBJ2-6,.,CASRALSGANVLTF,TGTGCCAGTAGGGCCCTCTCTGGGGCCAACGTCCTGACTTTC
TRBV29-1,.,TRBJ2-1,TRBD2,CSVDHPGGGSYNEQFF,TGCAGCGTTGATCATCCGGGCGGGGGCTCCTACAATGAGCAGTTCTTC
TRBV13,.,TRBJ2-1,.,CASSLDRGTSYNEQFF,TGTGCCAGCAGCTTAGACCGCGGTACCTCCTACAATGAGCAGTTCTTC
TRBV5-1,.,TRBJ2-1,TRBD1,CASSFETGKNEQFF,TGCGCCAGCAGCTTCGAGACAGGGAAGAATGAGCAGTTCTTC
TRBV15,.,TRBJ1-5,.,CATNPSTSWNQPQHF,TGTGCCACCAACCCCTCCACGAGTTGGAATCAGCCCCAGCATTTT
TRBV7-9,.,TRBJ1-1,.,CASSLAEVNTEAFF,TGTGCCAGCAGCTTAGCGGAGGTTAACACTGAAGCTTTCTTT
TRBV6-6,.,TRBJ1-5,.,CASTARAGATNQPQHF,TGTGCCAGCACCGCAAGGGCAGGGGCAACGAATCAGCCCCAGCATTTT
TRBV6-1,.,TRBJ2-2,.,CASTASPTAGELFF,TGTGCCAGCACTGCTAGCCCGACGGCCGGGGAGCTGTTTTTT
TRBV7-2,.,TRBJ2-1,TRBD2,CASKIGGRAGGGNNEQFF,TGTGCCAGCAAAATAGGCGGGAGGGCCGGGGGGGGTAATAATGAGCAGTTCTTC
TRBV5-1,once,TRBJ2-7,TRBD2,CASSWGLVSGSEQYF,TGCGCCAGCAGCTGGGGACTAGTTTCTGGCAGCGAGCAGTACTTC
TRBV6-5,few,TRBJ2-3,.,CASTGLFTDTQYF,TGTGCCAGCACCGGACTGTTCACAGATACGCAGTATTTT
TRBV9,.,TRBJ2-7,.,CASSPHLGDYEQYF,TGTGCCAGCAGCCCTCACCTCGGAGACTACGAGCAGTACTTC
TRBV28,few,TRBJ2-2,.,CASGTNTGELFF,TGTGCCAGCGGTACTAACACCGGGGAGCTGTTTTTT
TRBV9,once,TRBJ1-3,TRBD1,CASSTLGQYGNTIYF,TGTGCCAGCAGCACATTGGGACAGTACGGAAACACCATATATTTT
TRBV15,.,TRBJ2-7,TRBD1,CATSSLRTGGYEQYF,TGTGCCACCAGCAGTCTGAGGACAGGGGGCTACGAGCAGTACTTC
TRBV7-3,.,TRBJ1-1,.,CASSPNRDTEAFF,TGTGCCAGCAGTCCCAACAGGGATACTGAAGCTTTCTTT
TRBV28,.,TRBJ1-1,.,CASSPRGGHTEAFF,TGTGCCAGCAGCCCTCGAGGAGGACACACTGAAGCTTTCTTT